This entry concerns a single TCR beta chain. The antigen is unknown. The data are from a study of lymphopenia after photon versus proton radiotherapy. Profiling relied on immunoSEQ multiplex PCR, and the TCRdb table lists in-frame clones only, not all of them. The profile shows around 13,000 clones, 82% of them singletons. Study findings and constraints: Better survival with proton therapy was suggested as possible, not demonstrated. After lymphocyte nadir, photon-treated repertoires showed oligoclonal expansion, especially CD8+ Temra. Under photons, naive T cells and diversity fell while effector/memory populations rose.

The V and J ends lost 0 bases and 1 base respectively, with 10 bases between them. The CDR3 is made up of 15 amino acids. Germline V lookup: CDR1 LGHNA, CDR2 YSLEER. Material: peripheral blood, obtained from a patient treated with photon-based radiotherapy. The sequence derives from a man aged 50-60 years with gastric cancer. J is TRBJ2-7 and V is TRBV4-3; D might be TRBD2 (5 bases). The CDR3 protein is CASSQDRLASYEQYF. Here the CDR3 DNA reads TGCGCCAGCAGCCAAGATCGTCTAGCTTCCTACGAGCAGTACTTC.